The 24 T cell receptor beta chains presented below share a single source sample, sequenced in a study of spatial heterogeneity in lung cancer (dated by TCRdb to between 2019 and 2020). The receptor library was made with 5' RACE. Sequencing was carried out with a NextSeq 500. Using fastp trimming at Q25 and MiXCR clonotype assembly, TCRdb reanalyzed the public sequencing data and kept in-frame beta chains. Entries are consolidated by CDR3 protein sequence, retaining the most common genes and DNA. The sample contains roughly 120,000 distinct CDR3 sequences, 12% of them found a single time. The top ten hold 16% of the sample. The label giving this sample's time point can be read as: blood at routine non-recurrence follow-up after resection. Without any cell sorting, TCR sequencing was performed on whole RNA extracted either from tumor and nontumor lung tissue or from cryopreserved PBMC samples. Sequenced material: PBMCs, taken at follow-up. These receptors came from a male donor with early-stage non-small cell lung cancer.

This clonotype was found a few times. The chain recombines TRBV24-1 with TRBJ2-3; tentative D call: TRBD2 (7 bases). This CDR3 is 15 amino acids long. Germline assignment: CDR1 KGHDR and CDR2 SFDVKD. Trimming removed 10 bases from V and 4 bases from J, with 20 bases in between. Written as DNA, the CDR3 is TGTGCCACAGGCGCGGGGGCGGGGAGTTCAGATACGCAGTATTTT. Amino acid sequence: CATGAGAGSSDTQYF.

This clonotype has more than one count but fewer than ten. CDR3: CSARDRAPTF. The CDR3 DNA sequence: TGCAGTGCTAGGGACAGGGCGCCTACCTTC. The rearrangement joins TRBV20-1 to TRBJ1-2; TRBD1 aligns across 8 bases. Trimming cost V 3 bases and J 14 bases; bases outside gene matches: 5. The CDR3 is 10 amino acids. Per the germline V gene, CDR1 is DFQATT and CDR2 is SNEGSKA (reference sequence).

This clonotype was counted only a few times. The chain links TRBV4-1 to TRBJ2-1, with 8 bases identical to TRBD1. V lost 0 bases to trimming and J lost 7 bases; unmatched junction nucleotides: 5. The CDR3 contains 15 residues. Germline V gene lookup returns CDR1 MGHRA and CDR2 YSYEKL. The CDR3 loop reads CASSQENRGLNEQFF. In DNA form, the CDR3 reads TGCGCCAGCAGCCAAGAGAACAGGGGGTTGAATGAGCAGTTCTTC.

This clonotype was counted between two and nine times. This rearrangement joins TRBV4-1 to TRBJ1-2; 7 nucleotides match TRBD1. Looked up from germline, CDR1 is MGHRA and CDR2 is YSYEKL. There are 15 residues in the CDR3. V was pared by 4 bases and J by 1 base, with 6 bases of the junction left unmatched. The CDR3 sequence: CASSRGQDYNYGYTF. The CDR3 DNA sequence: TGCGCCAGCAGCCGCGGACAGGACTATAACTATGGCTACACCTTC.

The chain recombines TRBV25-1 with TRBJ1-6; 7 bases are a match to TRBD1. J lost 9 bases, V lost 8 bases, and 10 bases had no gene match. From germline, CDR1 is MGHDK and CDR2 SYGVNS. The CDR3 sequence is 14 residues long. CDR3 region: CASSGDSESSPLHF. The CDR3 DNA is TGTGCCAGCTCCGGGGACAGTGAGTCTTCACCCCTCCACTTT.

The rearrangement links TRBV7-8 to TRBJ2-1, with 7 bases aligning to TRBD2. The CDR3 is made up of 16 amino acids. Per the germline V gene, CDR1 is SGHVS and CDR2 is FQNEAQ. J was trimmed by 2 bases and V by 1 base; bases with no gene match: 5. The CDR3: CASSLGGGTTYNEQFF. CDR3 coding DNA: TGTGCCAGCAGCTTAGGTGGAGGGACTACCTACAATGAGCAGTTCTTC. Complete variable domain (other parts from reference TRBV7-8 and TRBJ2-1): GAGVSQSPRYKVAKRGQDVALRCDPISGHVSLFWYQQALGQGPEFLTYFQNEAQLDKSGLPSDRFFAERPEGSVSTLKIQRTQQEDSAVYLCASSLGGGTTYNEQFFGPGTRLTVL.

Points on this clonotype: Possible read error: a much larger clone is one base away. The chain couples TRBV6-1 to TRBJ1-1, with D maybe TRBD1 (5 bases). Germline CDR1 is MNHNS and CDR2 is SASEGT. Trimming removed 5 bases from V and 1 base from J, with 14 bases in between. CDR3 size: 15 residues. CDR3 bases: TGTGCCAGCAGTTCCCGGGGACCGACGAACACTGAAGCTTTCTTT. Amino acid sequence: CASSSRGPTNTEAFF.

V gene TRBV6-4 combines with J gene TRBJ1-1; tentatively, D is TRBD1 (5 bases). V lost 4 bases and J lost 0, with 21 bases in between. The CDR3 runs 18 residues. Germline CDR1 is MRHNA and CDR2 is SNTAGT. Here the CDR3 DNA reads TGTGCCAGCAGTGGTCCAGGGCTCCCTCGGTCAATGAACACTGAAGCTTTCTTT. Protein: CASSGPGLPRSMNTEAFF.

This clonotype was recorded at least ten times. The chain uses TRBV5-1 and TRBJ2-5; 7 nucleotides match TRBD1. The CDR3 consists of 12 residues. Trimming cost V 4 bases and J 5 bases; bases outside gene matches: 2. CDR1 SGHRS and CDR2 YFSETQ come from the germline V gene. DNA for the CDR3: TGCGCCAGCAGCCTACAGGGGGAGACCCAGTACTTC. This codes for CASSLQGETQYF.

This clonotype has only a few counts. The chain employs TRBV5-1 and TRBJ2-7; D remains ambiguous. The CDR3 consists of 12 residues. Trimming stripped 1 base from V and 5 bases from J, with 7 bases between. Germline V gives CDR1 SGHRS, CDR2 YFSETQ. The CDR3 DNA reads as TGCGCCAGCAGCTTGTATTTGCACGAGCAGTACTTC. Its translation: CASSLYLHEQYF. Together with reference TRBV5-1 and TRBJ2-7, the CDR3 gives the full variable domain: KAGVTQTPRYLIKTRGQQVTLSCSPISGHRSVSWYQQTPGQGLQFLFEYFSETQRNKGNFPGRFSGRQFSNSRSEMNVSTLELGDSALYLCASSLYLHEQYFGPGTRLTVT.

Many counts were recorded for this clonotype. The V gene is TRBV7-9, the J gene TRBJ2-5, with 9 bases matching TRBD2. CDR3 size: 15 residues. Germline CDR1 is SEHNR and CDR2 is FQNEAQ (reference sequence). J lost 7 bases, V lost 5 bases, and 11 bases had no gene match. CDR3 nucleotide sequence: TGTGCCAGCAGCGTAGAGACTAGCGGTTTGGGGACCCAGTACTTC. Translation: CASSVETSGLGTQYF.

The sample holds many counts of this clonotype. The CDR3 DNA reads as TGTGCCACCAGTGACCGTTACATCTATCAGCCCCAGCATTTT. Amino acid sequence: CATSDRYIYQPQHF. J is TRBJ1-5 and V is TRBV24-1, with D unclear. CDR1 is KGHDR, CDR2 SFDVKD, per germline. The germline V and J ends were trimmed by 4 bases and 5 bases, with 11 bases remaining between them. CDR3 length: 14 amino acids.

The gene calls are TRBV12-3 or TRBV12-4 and TRBJ2-7; possible D gene TRBD2, 6 bases. The CDR3 runs 13 residues. Trimming shortened V by 11 bases and J by 0 bases, and 14 bases separated the two germline ends. The CDR3 coding sequence is TGTGCCTCCTCAACGGAGGGCTCCTACGAGCAGTACTTC. It yields the protein CASSTEGSYEQYF.

V and J are TRBV15 and TRBJ1-5, with D unresolved. Trimming removed 3 bases at V and 7 bases at J, with 7 bases between. Germline V gives CDR1 LNHNV, CDR2 YYDKDF (reference sequence). This CDR3 region has 12 residues. CDR3 DNA sequence: TGTGCCACCAGCAGGGTTGACCAGCCCCAGCATTTT. Translation gives CATSRVDQPQHF.

This clonotype turned up a few times. V usage is TRBV19 and J usage is TRBJ1-4; 7 bases map to TRBD1. V was clipped by 7 bases and J by 0 bases; unmatched bases: 8. Germline CDR1 LNHDA, CDR2 SQIVND (reference sequence). This CDR3 contains 16 residues. The CDR3 here is CASTRRRGATNEKLFF. In DNA, the CDR3 is TGTGCCAGTACGCGGCGCAGGGGGGCAACTAATGAAAAACTGTTTTTT.

This clonotype was seen a few times. This chain joins TRBV6-5 and TRBJ1-2, with unresolved D. The V gene's germline CDR1 is MNHEY and CDR2 SVGAGI. This CDR3 spans 11 amino acids. Trimming cost V 2 bases and J 8 bases, with 6 bases left between them. CDR3 loop: CASSYGRGYTF. The CDR3 coding sequence is TGTGCCAGCAGTTACGGGCGGGGCTACACCTTC.

The table lists this clonotype with a few counts. V usage is TRBV6-5 and J usage is TRBJ2-1; D unresolved. Per germline, CDR1 MNHEY and CDR2 SVGAGI. Trimming pared 7 bases from V and 4 bases from J, leaving 11 bases between. The CDR3 totals 13 residues. The CDR3 DNA is TGTGCCAGCACCGGACCCTTATACAATGAGCAGTTCTTC. Protein sequence: CASTGPLYNEQFF.

This clonotype has ten or more counts. V gene TRBV7-2 combines with J gene TRBJ2-5; D may be TRBD2 (5 bases). The germline V gene encodes CDR1 SGHTA and CDR2 FQGNSA. V dropped 5 bases and J dropped 2 bases, with 12 bases sitting between them. The length of the CDR3 is 14 residues. The chain's CDR3 is CASSLGLIQETQYF. As DNA, the CDR3 is TGTGCCAGCAGCCTCGGACTGATTCAAGAGACCCAGTACTTC.

There are many counts of this clonotype. The chain employs TRBV4-3 and TRBJ2-1; TRBD1 aligns across 7 bases. J was trimmed by 5 bases and V by 5 bases; bases with no gene match: 6. This CDR3 is built from 14 residues. The V gene's germline CDR1 is LGHNA and CDR2 YSLEER. The CDR3 bases are TGCGCCAGCAGCTTCGACAGGGCAAACAATGAGCAGTTCTTC. It yields the protein CASSFDRANNEQFF.

This clonotype came up many times. The chain links TRBV28 to TRBJ2-7, with 8 bases lining up with TRBD2. Germline V CDR1 and CDR2: MDHEN, SYDVKM. The CDR3 is 12 amino acids. Germline trimming cut 10 bases from V and 0 bases from J; bases unmatched to any gene: 2. The CDR3: CATGGGSYEQYF. CDR3 in DNA: TGTGCCACCGGGGGGGGCTCCTACGAGCAGTACTTC.

This clonotype appeared a single time. The chain uses TRBV29-1 and TRBJ1-6, with D uncertain. This CDR3 is built from 15 residues. Trimming cost V 5 bases and J 0 bases, with 11 bases left between them. Germline V gene sequence: CDR1 SQVTM, CDR2 ANQGSEA. The CDR3 DNA sequence: TGCAGCGTTCTGGACGGTCTCTCCTATAATTCACCCCTCCACTTT. The encoded protein is CSVLDGLSYNSPLHF.

This clonotype was seen ten or more times. The chain has TRBV4-1 and TRBJ2-7; a weak D match, TRBD1 (6 bases). Deletions cut 0 bases from V and 0 bases from J, with 15 bases between. CDR3 length equals 17 residues. Per the germline V gene, CDR1 is MGHRA and CDR2 is YSYEKL. The chain's CDR3 is CASSQDRMDSSSYEQYF. The CDR3 coding sequence is TGCGCCAGCAGCCAAGACCGGATGGACAGCAGCTCCTACGAGCAGTACTTC.

The chain recombines TRBV2 with TRBJ2-5; D might be TRBD1 or TRBD2, each matching 5 bases. The CDR3 extends over 12 amino acids. The V gene's germline CDR1 is SNHLY and CDR2 FYNNEI. V gave up 4 bases and J gave up 7 bases, with 10 bases separating them. CDR3 region: CASSVEGRTQYF. The CDR3 coding sequence is TGTGCCAGCAGTGTAGAGGGGAGGACCCAGTACTTC. The whole variable domain, remainder taken from reference TRBV2 and TRBJ2-5, is EPEVTQTPSHQVTQMGQEVILRCVPISNHLYFYWYRQILGQKVEFLVSFYNNEISEKSEIFDDQFSVERPDGSNFTLKIRSTKLEDSAMYFCASSVEGRTQYFGPGTRLLVL.

This clonotype was seen at least ten times. The chain has TRBV2 and TRBJ2-2; D not resolved. Per germline, CDR1 SNHLY and CDR2 FYNNEI. This CDR3 is built from 14 residues. V lost 4 bases, J lost 2 bases, and 8 bases lay in between. The CDR3 DNA is TGTGCCAGCAGTGGGCTTAAAAACACCGGGGAGCTGTTTTTT. This translates into CASSGLKNTGELFF.